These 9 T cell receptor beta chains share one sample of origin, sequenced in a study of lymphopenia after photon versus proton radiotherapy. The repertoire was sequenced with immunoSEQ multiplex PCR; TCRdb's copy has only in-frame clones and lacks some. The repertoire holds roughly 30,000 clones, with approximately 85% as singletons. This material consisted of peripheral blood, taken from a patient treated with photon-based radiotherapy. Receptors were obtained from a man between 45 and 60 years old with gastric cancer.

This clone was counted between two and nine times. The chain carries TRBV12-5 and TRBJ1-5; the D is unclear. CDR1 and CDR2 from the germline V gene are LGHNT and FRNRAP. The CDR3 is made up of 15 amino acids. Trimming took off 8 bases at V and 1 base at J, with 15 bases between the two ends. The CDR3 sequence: CASTTPGHSNQPQHF. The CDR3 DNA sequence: TGTGCTAGTACCACCCCCGGGCACAGCAATCAGCCCCAGCATTTT.

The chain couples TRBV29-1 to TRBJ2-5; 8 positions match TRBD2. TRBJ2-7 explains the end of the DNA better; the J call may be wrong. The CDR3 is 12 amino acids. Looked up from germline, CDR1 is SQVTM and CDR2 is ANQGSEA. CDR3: CSASGGSGEQYF. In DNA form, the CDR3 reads TGCAGCGCCAGCGGGGGCTCCGGCGAGCAGTACTTC.

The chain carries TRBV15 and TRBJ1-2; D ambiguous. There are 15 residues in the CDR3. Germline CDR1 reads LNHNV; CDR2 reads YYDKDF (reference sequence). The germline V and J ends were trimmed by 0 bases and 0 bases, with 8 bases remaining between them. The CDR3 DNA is TGTGCCACCAGCAGAGATCCCGGATCTAACTATGGCTACACCTTC. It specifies CATSRDPGSNYGYTF.

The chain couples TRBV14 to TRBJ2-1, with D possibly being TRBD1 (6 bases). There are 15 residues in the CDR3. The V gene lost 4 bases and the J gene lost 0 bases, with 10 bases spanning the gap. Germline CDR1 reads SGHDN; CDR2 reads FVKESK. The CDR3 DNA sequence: TGTGCCAGCAGCCGTAGGACAGACTCCTACAATGAGCAGTTCTTC. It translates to CASSRRTDSYNEQFF.

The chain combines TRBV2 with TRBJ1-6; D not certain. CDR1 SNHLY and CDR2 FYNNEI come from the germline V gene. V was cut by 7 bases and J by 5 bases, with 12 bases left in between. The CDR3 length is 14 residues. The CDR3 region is CASTIGQNNSPLHF. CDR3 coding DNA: TGTGCCAGCACCATCGGGCAGAATAATTCACCCCTCCACTTT.

CDR3 sequence reads: CASGLVRQGGAGELFF. The DNA for the CDR3 is TGTGCTAGTGGTTTGGTCAGGCAGGGAGGGGCCGGGGAGCTGTTTTTT. The V call is TRBV12-5, the J call TRBJ2-2; 7 nucleotides line up with TRBD2. The CDR3 has 16 residues. Germline V gene lookup returns CDR1 LGHNT and CDR2 FRNRAP. J gave up 6 bases and V 0 bases, and 7 bases lay outside the gene matches.

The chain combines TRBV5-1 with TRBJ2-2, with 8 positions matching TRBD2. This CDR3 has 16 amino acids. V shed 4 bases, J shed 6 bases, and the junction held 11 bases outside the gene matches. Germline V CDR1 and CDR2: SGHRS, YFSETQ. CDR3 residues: CASSRMSGGPPGELFF. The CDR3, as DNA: TGCGCCAGCAGCAGAATGAGCGGGGGCCCTCCCGGGGAGCTGTTTTTT.

CDR3: CASSQYRTGTGTGELFF. Written as DNA, the CDR3 is TGCGCCAGCAGCCAATACCGTACAGGGACGGGCACCGGGGAGCTGTTTTTT. The rearrangement uses TRBV4-1 and TRBJ2-2, with D perhaps TRBD1 (6 bases). Germline lookup yields CDR1 MGHRA and CDR2 YSYEKL. Trimming removed 2 bases from V and 4 bases from J, with 17 bases in between. This CDR3 comprises 17 residues.

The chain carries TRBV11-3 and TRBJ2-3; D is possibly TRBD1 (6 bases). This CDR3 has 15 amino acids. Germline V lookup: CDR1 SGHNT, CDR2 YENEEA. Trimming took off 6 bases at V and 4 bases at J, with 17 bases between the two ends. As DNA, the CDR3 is TGTGCCAGCAGTACCGGGACAAGCCCGGCAGATACGCAGTATTTT. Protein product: CASSTGTSPADTQYF.